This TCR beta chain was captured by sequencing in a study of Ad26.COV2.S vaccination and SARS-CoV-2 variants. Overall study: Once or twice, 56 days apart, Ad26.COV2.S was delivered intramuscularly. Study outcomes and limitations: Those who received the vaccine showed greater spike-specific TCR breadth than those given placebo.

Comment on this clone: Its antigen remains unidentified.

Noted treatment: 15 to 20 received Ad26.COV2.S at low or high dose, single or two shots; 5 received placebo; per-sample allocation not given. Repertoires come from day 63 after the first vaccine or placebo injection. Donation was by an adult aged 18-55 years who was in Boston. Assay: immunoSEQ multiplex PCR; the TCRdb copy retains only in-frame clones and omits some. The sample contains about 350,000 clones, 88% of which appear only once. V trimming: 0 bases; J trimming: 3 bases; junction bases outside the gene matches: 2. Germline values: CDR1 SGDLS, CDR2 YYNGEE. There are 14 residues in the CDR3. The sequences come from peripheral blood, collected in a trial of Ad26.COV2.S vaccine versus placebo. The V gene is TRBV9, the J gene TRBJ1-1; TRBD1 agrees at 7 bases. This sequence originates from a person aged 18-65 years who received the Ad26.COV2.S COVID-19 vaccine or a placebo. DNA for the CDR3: TGTGCCAGCAGCGTAGACACAGGGGACACTGAAGCTTTCTTT. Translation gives CASSVDTGDTEAFF. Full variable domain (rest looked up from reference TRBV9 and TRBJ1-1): DSGVTQTPKHLITATGQRVTLRCSPRSGDLSVYWYQQSLDQGLQFLIQYYNGEERAKGNILERFSAQQFPDLHSELNLSSLELGDSALYFCASSVDTGDTEAFFGQGTRLTVV.